Presented here are 17 T cell receptor beta chains from one specimen sequenced in a study of tumor and adjacent non-tumor tissue in lung cancer. The library came from three nested PCR rounds adapted from ARM-PCR protocols. A single record per CDR3 protein comes from TCRdb applying MiXCR to the multiplex PCR reads. The table includes about 48,000 distinct CDR3 sequences, less than 70% detected once. This sample's RNA came from whole unsorted tissue. The normal lung tissue was taken more than 3 cm from the tumor edge. The sequenced sample was distant non-tumor lung tissue. The source is a woman in her seventies with non-small cell lung cancer.

For this clonotype: Germline is not matched at one junction end, which may reflect a read error. V gene TRBV7-9 combines with J gene TRBJ1-2, with D possibly being TRBD1 (5 bases). Germline-derived CDR1 and CDR2 are SEHNR and FQNEAQ (reference sequence). The CDR3 extends over 14 amino acids. The CDR3, as DNA: TGTGCCAACAGCCTCGCAGGGAACACCTATGGCTACACCTTC. This codes for CANSLAGNTYGYTF.

This clonotype occurred many times. The chain has TRBV7-9 and TRBJ2-7; the D is unclear. Germline assignment: CDR1 SEHNR and CDR2 FQNEAQ (reference sequence). The CDR3 extends over 14 amino acids. V was cut by 4 bases and J by 5 bases, with 15 bases left in between. CDR3 sequence reads: CASSSSLRFHEQYF. The CDR3 bases are TGTGCCAGCAGCTCCAGCCTAAGATTTCACGAGCAGTACTTC. Full variable domain (outside the CDR3, taken from reference TRBV7-9 and TRBJ2-7): DTGVSQNPRHKITKRGQNVTFRCDPISEHNRLYWYRQTLGQGPEFLTYFQNEAQLEKSRLLSDRFSAERPKGSFSTLEIQRTEQGDSAMYLCASSSSLRFHEQYFGPGTRLTVT.

This clonotype was seen at least ten times. The chain combines TRBV28 with TRBJ2-5; D possibly corresponds to TRBD1 (6 bases). Germline V gives CDR1 MDHEN, CDR2 SYDVKM. This CDR3 region has 15 residues. V was shortened by 4 bases and J by 0 bases, with 12 bases between the two germline ends. DNA for the CDR3: TGTGCCAGCAGTTACGGACAGAACTACCAAGAGACCCAGTACTTC. This codes for CASSYGQNYQETQYF.

Details on this clonotype: This could be a read error, since a much larger clone is one nucleotide away. V and J are TRBV7-3 and TRBJ2-2; 7 bases are a match to TRBD2. From germline, CDR1 is SGHTA and CDR2 FQGTGA. This CDR3 spans 15 amino acids. The CDR3 spells CASSFAGVGTGKLFF. Here the CDR3 DNA reads TGTGCCAGCAGCTTTGCGGGAGTCGGTACCGGGAAGCTGTTTTTT.

The CDR3 spells CSVDIRLADVDEQFF. The CDR3 nucleotides are TGCAGCGTTGACATCCGGCTAGCGGATGTCGATGAGCAGTTCTTC. This chain joins TRBV29-1 and TRBJ2-1, with 7 bases identical to TRBD2. This CDR3 contains 15 residues. The germline gives CDR1 SQVTM, CDR2 ANQGSEA. J was trimmed by 8 bases and V by 3 bases; bases with no gene match: 13.

This clonotype was detected only a few times. At one end the junction does not follow the germline gene, possibly because of a read error. The chain uses TRBV30 and TRBJ1-1; D ambiguous. The germline CDR1 and CDR2 sequences are GTSNPN and SVGIG (reference sequence). This CDR3 spans 15 amino acids. CDR3 residues: CTLSVGVGRATEAFF. The CDR3 bases are TGTACCTTGAGTGTCGGGGTAGGGAGAGCCACTGAAGCCTTCTTT.

By frequency in the sample, this clonotype is medium-sized. The chain is built from TRBV11-3 and TRBJ2-1; 11 bases align to TRBD1. In germline, CDR1 is SGHNT, CDR2 YENEEA. The CDR3 is 16 residues long. V was clipped by 5 bases and J by 0 bases; unmatched bases: 3. CDR3 nucleotides: TGTGCCAGCAGCGAGGGACAGGGGGTCTCCTACAATGAGCAGTTCTTC. Translation: CASSEGQGVSYNEQFF.

This clonotype has ten or more counts. The V gene is TRBV20-1, the J gene TRBJ1-1; 7 positions agree with TRBD1. The CDR3 contains 15 residues. Looked up from germline, CDR1 is DFQATT and CDR2 is SNEGSKA (reference sequence). Trimming took 1 base from V and 0 from J; bases not matched to a gene: 5. The CDR3 loop reads CSARGKGGMNTEAFF. DNA of the CDR3: TGCAGTGCTAGAGGTAAAGGGGGCATGAACACTGAAGCTTTCTTT.

This clonotype was recorded only once. The CDR3 end shows no conserved phenylalanine or tryptophan, and so a read error is likely. The V call is TRBV11-1, the J call TRBJ2-3; TRBD2 is a possible D gene (6 bases). CDR1 SGHAT and CDR2 FQDESV come from the germline V gene (reference sequence). The CDR3 length is 14 residues. The CDR3 DNA is TGTGCCGGCAGCTTAGCCCCGGGACTTTATACGCAGTATCTC. Its protein product is CAGSLAPGLYTQYL.

The genes are TRBV6-5 and TRBJ2-3; D possibly corresponds to TRBD2 (6 bases). V lost 10 bases and J 2 bases, leaving 28 bases between the germline ends. In germline, CDR1 is MNHEY, CDR2 SVGAGI. The CDR3 contains 18 residues. The CDR3 spells CATMAALGISGYTDTQYF. CDR3 nucleotide sequence: TGTGCCACCATGGCCGCCTTAGGGATTAGCGGATACACAGATACGCAGTATTTT.

The chain has TRBV18 and TRBJ1-1; tentative D call: TRBD1 (5 bases). The CDR3 length is 15 residues. In germline, CDR1 is KGHSH, CDR2 LQKENI. The ends were cut back, 9 bases at V and 1 base at J, with 18 bases in the middle. Here the CDR3 DNA reads TGTGCCAGGTCGGTTGGGGGAATCAGGAACACTGAAGCTTTCTTT. Encoded protein: CARSVGGIRNTEAFF.

Points on this clonotype: Sequence at one end of the junction differs from germline and may be a read error. The chain couples TRBV28 to TRBJ2-7; D is ambiguous. Germline V lookup: CDR1 MDHEN, CDR2 SYDVKM. CDR3 size: 12 residues. The CDR3 loop is CASSLSSYERYF. In DNA form, the CDR3 reads TGTGCCAGCAGTTTATCATCCTACGAGCGGTACTTC.

Details on this clonotype: A junction end diverges from the germline sequence, so it may reflect a read error. CDR3 in DNA: TGCGCCAGCAACTCGATAAGGAGGGAGCAGTACTTC. Protein: CASNSIRREQYF. The chain is built from TRBV11-1 and TRBJ2-7; possibly TRBD2 for D (5 bases). Germline V gene sequence: CDR1 SGHAT, CDR2 FQDESV (reference sequence). This CDR3 spans 12 amino acids.

With respect to this clonotype: A junction end diverges from the germline sequence, so it may reflect a read error. The CDR3 loop reads CASRSPAAGADAFF. Here the CDR3 DNA reads TGTGCCAGCAGATCCCCCGCAGCGGGAGCTGATGCTTTCTTT. The rearrangement links TRBV6-5 to TRBJ1-1, with unresolved D. Germline CDR1 is MNHEY and CDR2 is SVGAGI. The CDR3 runs to 14 residues.

This rearrangement joins TRBV4-2 to TRBJ1-2, with a possible D match to TRBD1 (5 bases). Trimming left V 7 bases short and J 4 bases short, with 19 bases between. CDR1 and CDR2 (germline): LGHNA, YNFKEQ. The length of the CDR3 is 15 residues. In nucleotides, the CDR3 is TGTGCCAGCATCCCTCGGGACGAGGATTTCTATGGCTACACCTTC. Encoded protein: CASIPRDEDFYGYTF.

As concerns this clonotype: Relative to the germline gene, one junction end is altered; a read error may explain this. The chain combines TRBV6-1 with TRBJ2-1; D is uncertain. Germline V lookup: CDR1 MNHNS, CDR2 SASEGT. The CDR3 is 12 residues long. The CDR3: CANSWEGYEQFF. CDR3 bases: TGTGCCAACAGTTGGGAAGGCTATGAGCAGTTCTTC.

Worth noting for this clonotype: This may arise from a read error, as a much more abundant clone is one base away. The V and J genes are TRBV5-1 and TRBJ2-7; D is unclear. In germline, CDR1 is SGHRS, CDR2 YFSETQ. The CDR3 is made up of 13 amino acids. Trimming cost V 6 bases and J 2 bases, with 12 bases left between them. The CDR3 region has the DNA TGCGCCAGCACCATTGACCATACCTACGAGCAGTACTTC. Its protein is CASTIDHTYEQYF.